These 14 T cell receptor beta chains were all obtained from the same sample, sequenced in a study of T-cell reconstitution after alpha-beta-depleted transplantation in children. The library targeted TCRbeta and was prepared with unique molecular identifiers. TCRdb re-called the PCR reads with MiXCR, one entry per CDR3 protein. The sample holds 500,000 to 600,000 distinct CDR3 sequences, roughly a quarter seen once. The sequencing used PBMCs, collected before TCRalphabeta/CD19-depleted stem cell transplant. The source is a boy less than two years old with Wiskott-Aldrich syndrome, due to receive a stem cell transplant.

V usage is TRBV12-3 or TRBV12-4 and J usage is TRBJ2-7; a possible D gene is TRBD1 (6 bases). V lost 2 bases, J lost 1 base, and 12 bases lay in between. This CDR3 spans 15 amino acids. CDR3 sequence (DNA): TGTGCCAGCAGTTTAAGGGGGAGAAGGTCCTACGAGCAGTACTTC. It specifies CASSLRGRRSYEQYF.

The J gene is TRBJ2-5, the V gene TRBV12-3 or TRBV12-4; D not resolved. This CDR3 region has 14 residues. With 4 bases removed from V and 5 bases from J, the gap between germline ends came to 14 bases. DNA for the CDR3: TGTGCCAGCAGTTCCCATTGGGTACAGGAGACCCAGTACTTC. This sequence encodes CASSSHWVQETQYF.

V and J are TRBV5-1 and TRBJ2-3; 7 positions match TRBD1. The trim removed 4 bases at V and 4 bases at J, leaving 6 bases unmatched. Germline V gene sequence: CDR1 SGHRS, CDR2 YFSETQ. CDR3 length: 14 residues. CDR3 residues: CASSPDRAADTQYF. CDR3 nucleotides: TGCGCCAGCAGCCCTGACAGGGCTGCAGATACGCAGTATTTT.

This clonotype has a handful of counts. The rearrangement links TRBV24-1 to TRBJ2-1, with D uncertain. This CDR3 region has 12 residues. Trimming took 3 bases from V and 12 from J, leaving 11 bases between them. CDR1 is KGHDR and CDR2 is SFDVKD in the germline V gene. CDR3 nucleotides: TGTGCCACCAGTGATGACGATCAAGGGCAGTTCTTC. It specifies CATSDDDQGQFF.

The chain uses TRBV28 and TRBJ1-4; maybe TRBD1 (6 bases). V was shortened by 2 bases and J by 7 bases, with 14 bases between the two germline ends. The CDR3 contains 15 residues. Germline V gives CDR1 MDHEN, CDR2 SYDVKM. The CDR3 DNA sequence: TGTGCCAGCAGTTTAGGGTTGCGGGGGCGTGAAAAACTGTTTTTT. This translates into CASSLGLRGREKLFF.

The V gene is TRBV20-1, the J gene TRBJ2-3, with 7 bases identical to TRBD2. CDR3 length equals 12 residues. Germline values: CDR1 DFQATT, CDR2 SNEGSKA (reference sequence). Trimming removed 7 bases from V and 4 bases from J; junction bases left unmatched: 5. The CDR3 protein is CSGTLAPDTQYF. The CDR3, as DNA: TGCAGTGGCACACTAGCGCCAGATACGCAGTATTTT.

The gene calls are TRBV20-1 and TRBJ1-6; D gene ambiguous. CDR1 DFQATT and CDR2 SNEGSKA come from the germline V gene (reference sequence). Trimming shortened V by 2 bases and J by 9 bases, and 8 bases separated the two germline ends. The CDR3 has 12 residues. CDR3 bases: TGCAGTGCTAGACTAGGGAGTTCACCCCTCCACTTT. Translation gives CSARLGSSPLHF.

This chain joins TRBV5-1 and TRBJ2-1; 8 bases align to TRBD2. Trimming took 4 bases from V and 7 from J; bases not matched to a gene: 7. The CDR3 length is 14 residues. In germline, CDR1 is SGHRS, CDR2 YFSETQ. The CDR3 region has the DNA TGCGCCAGCAGCCCGGGAGGGAAGGGTAATGAGCAGTTCTTC. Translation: CASSPGGKGNEQFF.

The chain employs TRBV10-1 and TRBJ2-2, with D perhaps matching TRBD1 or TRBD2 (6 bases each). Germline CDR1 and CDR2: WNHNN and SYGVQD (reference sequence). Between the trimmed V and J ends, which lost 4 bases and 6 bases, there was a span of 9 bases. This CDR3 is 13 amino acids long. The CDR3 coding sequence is TGCGCCAGCAGTGGGGGGGCCGCCGGGGAGCTGTTTTTT. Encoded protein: CASSGGAAGELFF.

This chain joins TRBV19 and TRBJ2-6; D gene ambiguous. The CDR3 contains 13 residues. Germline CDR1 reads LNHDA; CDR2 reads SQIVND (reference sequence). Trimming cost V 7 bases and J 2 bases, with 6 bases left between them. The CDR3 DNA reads TGTGCCAGTAAGGTCGCTGGGGCCAACGTCCTGACTTTC. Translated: CASKVAGANVLTF.

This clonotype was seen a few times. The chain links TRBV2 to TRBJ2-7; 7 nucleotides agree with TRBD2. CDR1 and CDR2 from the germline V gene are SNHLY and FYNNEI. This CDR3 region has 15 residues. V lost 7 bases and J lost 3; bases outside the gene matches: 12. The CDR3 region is CASTREGPPHYEQYF. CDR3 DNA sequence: TGTGCCAGCACGAGGGAGGGACCCCCTCACTACGAGCAGTACTTC.

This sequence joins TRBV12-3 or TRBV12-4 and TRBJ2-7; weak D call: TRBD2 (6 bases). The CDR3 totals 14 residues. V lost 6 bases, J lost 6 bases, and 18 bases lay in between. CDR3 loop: CASSLAGRNSEQYF. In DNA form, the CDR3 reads TGTGCCAGCAGCCTCGCGGGACGTAACTCCGAGCAGTACTTC.

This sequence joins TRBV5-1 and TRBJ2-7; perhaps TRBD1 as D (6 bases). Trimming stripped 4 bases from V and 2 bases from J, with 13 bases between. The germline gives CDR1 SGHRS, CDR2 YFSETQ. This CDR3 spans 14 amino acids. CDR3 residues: CASSRIQGPYEQYF. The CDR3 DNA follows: TGCGCCAGCAGCCGGATCCAGGGGCCCTACGAGCAGTACTTC.

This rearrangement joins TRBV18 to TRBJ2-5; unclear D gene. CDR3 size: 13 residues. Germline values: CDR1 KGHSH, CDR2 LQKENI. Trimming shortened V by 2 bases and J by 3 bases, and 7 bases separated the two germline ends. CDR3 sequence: CASSPGIEETQYF. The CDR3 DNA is TGTGCCAGCTCACCAGGGATCGAAGAGACCCAGTACTTC.